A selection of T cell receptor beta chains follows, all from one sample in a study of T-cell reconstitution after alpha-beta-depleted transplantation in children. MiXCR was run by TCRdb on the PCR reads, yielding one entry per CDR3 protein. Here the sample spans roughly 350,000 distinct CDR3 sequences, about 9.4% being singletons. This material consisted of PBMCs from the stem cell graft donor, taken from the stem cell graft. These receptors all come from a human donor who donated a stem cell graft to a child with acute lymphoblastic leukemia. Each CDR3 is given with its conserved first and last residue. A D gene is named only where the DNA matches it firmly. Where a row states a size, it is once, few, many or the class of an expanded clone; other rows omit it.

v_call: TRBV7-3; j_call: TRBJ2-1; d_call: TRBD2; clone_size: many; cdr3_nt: TGTGCCAGCAGCTTGCTTGGGGCGGGACTAGCGGGAGATGAGCAGTTCTTC; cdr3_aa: CASSLLGAGLAGDEQFF
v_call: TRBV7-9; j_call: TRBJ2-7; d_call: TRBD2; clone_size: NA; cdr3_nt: TGTGCCAGCAGCGCGGCGACTAGCGGGAGCTCCTACGAGCAGTACTTC; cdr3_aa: CASSAATSGSSYEQYF
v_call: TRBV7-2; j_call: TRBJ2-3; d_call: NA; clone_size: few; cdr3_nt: TGTGCCAGCAGCTTGGACCCCTACACAGATACGCAGTATTTT; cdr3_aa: CASSLDPYTDTQYF
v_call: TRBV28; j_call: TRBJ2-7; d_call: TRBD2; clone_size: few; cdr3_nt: TGTGCCAGCAGTTCCGCCGGGCTAGCGGGAGCCCTAGCCTACGAGCAGTACTTC; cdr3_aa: CASSSAGLAGALAYEQYF
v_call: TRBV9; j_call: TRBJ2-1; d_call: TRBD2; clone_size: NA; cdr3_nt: TGTGCCAGCAGCTCCCCGGGACTAGCGGGAGGATCCTACAATGAGCAGTTCTTC; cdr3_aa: CASSSPGLAGGSYNEQFF
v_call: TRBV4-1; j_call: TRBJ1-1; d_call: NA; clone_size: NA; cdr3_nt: TGCGCCAGCAGCCAAGACCCAGGGGCTGAAGCTTTCTTT; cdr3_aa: CASSQDPGAEAFF
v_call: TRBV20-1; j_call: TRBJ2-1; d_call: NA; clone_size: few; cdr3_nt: TGCAGCTCCACCAGGCGGGACTACAATGAGCAGTTCTTC; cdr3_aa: CSSTRRDYNEQFF
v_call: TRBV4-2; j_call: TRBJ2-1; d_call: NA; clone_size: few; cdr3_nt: TGTGCCAGCAGCCAAGATCAGCAGGGGGGAATGAACAATGAGCAGTTCTTC; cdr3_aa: CASSQDQQGGMNNEQFF
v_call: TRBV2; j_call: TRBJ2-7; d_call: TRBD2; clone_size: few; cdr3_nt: TGTGCCGGGAGCGGGAGGGGCTACGAGCAGTACTTC; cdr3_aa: CAGSGRGYEQYF
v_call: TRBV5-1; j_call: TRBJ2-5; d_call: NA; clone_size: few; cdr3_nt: TGCGCCAGCAGCTTGGCCCCGGGAACACAGGAGACCCAGTACTTC; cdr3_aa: CASSLAPGTQETQYF
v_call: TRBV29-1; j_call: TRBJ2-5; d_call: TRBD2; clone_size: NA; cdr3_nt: TGCAGCGTTGAAGTTAGACTAGCGTCGGGGCAAGAGACCCAGTACTTC; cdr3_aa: CSVEVRLASGQETQYF
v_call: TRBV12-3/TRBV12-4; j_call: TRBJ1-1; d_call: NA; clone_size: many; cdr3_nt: TGTGCCAGCAGTCCCCGGCAGGGTACTGAAGCTTTCTTT; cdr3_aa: CASSPRQGTEAFF
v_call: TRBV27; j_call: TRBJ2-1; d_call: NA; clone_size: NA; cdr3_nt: TGTGCCAGCAGCACCATATACCGCGGGCCAGGAAATGAGCAGTTCTTC; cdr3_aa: CASSTIYRGPGNEQFF
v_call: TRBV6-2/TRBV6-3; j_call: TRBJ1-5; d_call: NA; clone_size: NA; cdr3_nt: TGTGCCAGCAGTTACGATCGGTTTCAGCCCCAGCATTTT; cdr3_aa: CASSYDRFQPQHF
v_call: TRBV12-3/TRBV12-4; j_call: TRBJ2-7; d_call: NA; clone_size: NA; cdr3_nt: TGTCCCAGCAGTTCCCCCCCGGTCTACGAGCAGTACTTC; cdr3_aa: CPSSSPPVYEQYF
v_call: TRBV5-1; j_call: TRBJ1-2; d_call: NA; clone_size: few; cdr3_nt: TGCGCCAGCAGCTTGGCGTTCGGACAGCCTACCCGAGAGGACTATGGCTACACCTTC; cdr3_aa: CASSLAFGQPTREDYGYTF
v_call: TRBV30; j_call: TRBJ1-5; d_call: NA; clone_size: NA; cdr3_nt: TGTGCCTGGGCCTATACCAGGGCAGGCATCAATCAGCCCCAGCATTTT; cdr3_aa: CAWAYTRAGINQPQHF
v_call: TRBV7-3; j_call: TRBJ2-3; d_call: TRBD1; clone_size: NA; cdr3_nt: TGTGCCAGCAGCTTGACACAGGGGGGCCCAGATACGCAGTATTTT; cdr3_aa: CASSLTQGGPDTQYF
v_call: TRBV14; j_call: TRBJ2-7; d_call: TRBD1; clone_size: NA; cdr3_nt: TGTGCCAGCAGCCGATTACAGGGGGCGAGCTCCTACGAGCAGTACTTC; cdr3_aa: CASSRLQGASSYEQYF
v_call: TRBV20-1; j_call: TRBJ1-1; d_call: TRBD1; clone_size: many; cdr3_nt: TGCAGTGCTAAACAGGGGGCGATTCCCACTGAAGCTTTCTTT; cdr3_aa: CSAKQGAIPTEAFF
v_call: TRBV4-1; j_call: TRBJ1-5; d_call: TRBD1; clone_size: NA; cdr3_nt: TGCGCCAGCAGCCAAGCGACAGGGACTGGTCAGCCCCAGCATTTT; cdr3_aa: CASSQATGTGQPQHF
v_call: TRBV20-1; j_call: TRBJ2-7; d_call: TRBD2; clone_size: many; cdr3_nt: TGCAGTGCTAGTAGCGGGAGAAGCAACGAGCAGTACTTC; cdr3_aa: CSASSGRSNEQYF
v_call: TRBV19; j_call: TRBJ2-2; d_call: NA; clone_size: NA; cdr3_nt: TGTGCCAGTAGTACTACAGGGTTCACCGGGGAGCTGTTTTTT; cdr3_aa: CASSTTGFTGELFF
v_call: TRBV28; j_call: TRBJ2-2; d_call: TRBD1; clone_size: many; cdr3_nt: TGTGCCAGCAGTCGGGACAGGGGCCGCGGTGGCACCGGGGAGCTGTTTTTT; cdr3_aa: CASSRDRGRGGTGELFF
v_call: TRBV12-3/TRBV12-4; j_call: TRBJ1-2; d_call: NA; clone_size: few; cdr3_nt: TGTGCCAGCAGTTTGGCTTTCAGGGAAGCCTATGGCTACACCTTC; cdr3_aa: CASSLAFREAYGYTF
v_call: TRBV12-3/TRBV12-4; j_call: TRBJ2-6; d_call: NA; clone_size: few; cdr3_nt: TGTGCCAGCAGTTTCAAAACCGCCGTACCCTCTGGGGCCAACGTCCTGACTTTC; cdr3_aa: CASSFKTAVPSGANVLTF
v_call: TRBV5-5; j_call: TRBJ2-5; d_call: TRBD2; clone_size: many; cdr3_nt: TGTGCCAGCAGCCGGACTAGCGGGATCCAAGAGACCCAGTACTTC; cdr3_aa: CASSRTSGIQETQYF
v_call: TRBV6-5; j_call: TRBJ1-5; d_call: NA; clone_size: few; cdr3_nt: TGTGCCAGCAGTTATGGGGGGCCGTGGCAGCCCCAGCATTTT; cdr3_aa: CASSYGGPWQPQHF
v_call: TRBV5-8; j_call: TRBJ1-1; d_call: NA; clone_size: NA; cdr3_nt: TGTGCCAGCAAGCCTCCCAATGAGACTGAAGCTTTCTTT; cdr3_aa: CASKPPNETEAFF
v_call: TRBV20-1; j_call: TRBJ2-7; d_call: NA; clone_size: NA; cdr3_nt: TGCAGTGCTAGCCAATTATCGGTTACCTACGAGCAGTACTTC; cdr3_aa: CSASQLSVTYEQYF
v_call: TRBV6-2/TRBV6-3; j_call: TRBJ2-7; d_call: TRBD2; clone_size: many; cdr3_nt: TGTGCCAGCAGCCGTACTAGCGGGAGACTCGAGCAGTACTTC; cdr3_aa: CASSRTSGRLEQYF
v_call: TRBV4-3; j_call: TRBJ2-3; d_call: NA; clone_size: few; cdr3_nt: TGCGCCAGCAGCCAAGGCGGATTCGCAGATACGCAGTATTTT; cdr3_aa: CASSQGGFADTQYF
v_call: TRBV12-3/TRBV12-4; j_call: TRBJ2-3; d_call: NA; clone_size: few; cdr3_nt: TGTGCCAGCAGTCACCGGGGGACTAGCACAGATACGCAGTATTTT; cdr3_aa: CASSHRGTSTDTQYF
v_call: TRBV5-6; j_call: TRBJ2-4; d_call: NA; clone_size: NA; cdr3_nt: TGTGCCAGCAGCACCATTCTCCTTGTCGGCCAAAACATTCAGTACTTC; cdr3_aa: CASSTILLVGQNIQYF
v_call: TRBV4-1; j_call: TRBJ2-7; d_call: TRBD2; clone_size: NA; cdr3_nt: TGCGCCAGCAGCCAGGTGTCGACTAGCTTAAACGAGCAGTCCTTC; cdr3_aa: CASSQVSTSLNEQSF
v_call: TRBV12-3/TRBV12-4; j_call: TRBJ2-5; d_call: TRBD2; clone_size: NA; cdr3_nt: TGTGCCAGCAGTTTAAAAGAGGCGGGGGCCCAGTACTTC; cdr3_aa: CASSLKEAGAQYF
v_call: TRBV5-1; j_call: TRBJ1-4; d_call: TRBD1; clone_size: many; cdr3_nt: TGCGCCAGCAGCTTGGGCAGGGGGGCGCCTAATGAAAAACTGTTTTTT; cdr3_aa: CASSLGRGAPNEKLFF
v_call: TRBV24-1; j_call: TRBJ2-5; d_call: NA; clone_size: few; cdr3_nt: TGTGCCACCCGGCCTGTTGCGGGACCCCAAGAGACCCAGTACTTC; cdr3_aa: CATRPVAGPQETQYF
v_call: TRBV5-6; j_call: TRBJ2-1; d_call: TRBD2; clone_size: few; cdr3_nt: TGTGCCAGCAGCCATAGCGGGAGTAGGTCCTACAATGAGCAGTTCTTC; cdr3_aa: CASSHSGSRSYNEQFF
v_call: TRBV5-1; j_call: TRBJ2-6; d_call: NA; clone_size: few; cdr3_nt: TGCGCCAGCAGCTCCGAGTGGTCTGGGGCCAACGTCCTGACTTTC; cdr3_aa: CASSSEWSGANVLTF
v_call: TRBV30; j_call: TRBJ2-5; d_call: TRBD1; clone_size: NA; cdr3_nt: TGTGCCTGGAGTCCAGGGGGCTTGGAGACCCAGTACTTC; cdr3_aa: CAWSPGGLETQYF
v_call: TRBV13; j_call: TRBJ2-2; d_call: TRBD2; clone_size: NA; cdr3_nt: TGTGCCAGCAGCTTACGGGTTGGACTAGCGGGGACGAGGACCGGGGAGCTGTTTTTT; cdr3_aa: CASSLRVGLAGTRTGELFF
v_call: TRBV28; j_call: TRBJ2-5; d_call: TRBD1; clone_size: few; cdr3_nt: TGTGCCAGCAGACCCGGGACAGATCAAGAGACCCAGTACTTC; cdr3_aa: CASRPGTDQETQYF
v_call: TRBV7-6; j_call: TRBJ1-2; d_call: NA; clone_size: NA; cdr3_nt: TGTGCCAGCAGCTTACCCACGGACAGCTATGGCTACACCTTC; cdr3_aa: CASSLPTDSYGYTF
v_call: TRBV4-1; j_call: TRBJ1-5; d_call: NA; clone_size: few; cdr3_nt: TGCGCCAGCAGCCAAGGTCTAAGCAGGGGCAATCAGCCCCAGCATTTT; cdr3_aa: CASSQGLSRGNQPQHF
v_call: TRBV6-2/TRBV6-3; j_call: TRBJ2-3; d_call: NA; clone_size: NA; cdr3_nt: TGTGCCAGCAGGGGGGGTCGACTAGCAGATACGCAGTATTTT; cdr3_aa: CASRGGRLADTQYF
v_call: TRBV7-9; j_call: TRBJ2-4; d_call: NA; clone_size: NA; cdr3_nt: TGTGCCTACGCCAGGCAGGAGACAGATCTAGCCAAAAACATTCAGTACTTC; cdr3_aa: CAYARQETDLAKNIQYF
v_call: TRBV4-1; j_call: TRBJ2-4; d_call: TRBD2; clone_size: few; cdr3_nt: TGCGCCAGCAGCCAAGGTCCCGGGAGGGCCACGGGAAACATTCAGTACTTC; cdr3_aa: CASSQGPGRATGNIQYF
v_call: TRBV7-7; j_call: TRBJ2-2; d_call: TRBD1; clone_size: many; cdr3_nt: TGTGCTAGCAGCCCGGACAGGGTGGGAACCGGGGAGCTGTTTTTT; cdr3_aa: CASSPDRVGTGELFF
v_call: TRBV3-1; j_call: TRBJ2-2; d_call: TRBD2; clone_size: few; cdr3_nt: TGTGCCAGCAGCCAGGTCCTCGGACTAGCGGGATCCGGGGAGCTGTTTTTT; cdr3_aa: CASSQVLGLAGSGELFF